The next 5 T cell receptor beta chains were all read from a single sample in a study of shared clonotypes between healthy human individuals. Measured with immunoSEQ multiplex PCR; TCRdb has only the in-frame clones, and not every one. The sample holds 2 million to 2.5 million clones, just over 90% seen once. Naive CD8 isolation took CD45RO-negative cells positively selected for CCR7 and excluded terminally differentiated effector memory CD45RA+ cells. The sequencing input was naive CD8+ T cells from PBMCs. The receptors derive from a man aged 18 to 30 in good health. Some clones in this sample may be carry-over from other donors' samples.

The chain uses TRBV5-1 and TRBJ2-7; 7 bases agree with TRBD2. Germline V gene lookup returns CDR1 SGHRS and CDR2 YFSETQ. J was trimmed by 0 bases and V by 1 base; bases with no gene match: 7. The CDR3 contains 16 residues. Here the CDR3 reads CASSLIGGLGSYEQYF. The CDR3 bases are TGCGCCAGCAGCTTGATAGGCGGACTAGGCTCCTACGAGCAGTACTTC.

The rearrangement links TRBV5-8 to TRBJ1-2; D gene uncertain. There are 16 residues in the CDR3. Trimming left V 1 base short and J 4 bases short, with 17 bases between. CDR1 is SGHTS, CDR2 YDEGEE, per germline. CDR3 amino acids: CASSLYTVPPFYGYTF. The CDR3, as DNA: TGTGCCAGCAGCTTGTATACGGTCCCGCCCTTCTATGGCTACACCTTC.

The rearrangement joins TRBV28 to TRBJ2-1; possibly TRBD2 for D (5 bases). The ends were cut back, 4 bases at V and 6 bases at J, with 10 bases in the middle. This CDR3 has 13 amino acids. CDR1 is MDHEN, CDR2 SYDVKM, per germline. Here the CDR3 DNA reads TGTGCCAGCAGTTCGGGAACATCCAATGAGCAGTTCTTC. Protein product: CASSSGTSNEQFF.

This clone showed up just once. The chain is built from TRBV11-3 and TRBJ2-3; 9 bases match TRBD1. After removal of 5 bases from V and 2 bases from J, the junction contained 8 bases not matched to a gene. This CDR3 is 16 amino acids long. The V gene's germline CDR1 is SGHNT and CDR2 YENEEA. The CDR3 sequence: CASSAGQGMNTDTQYF. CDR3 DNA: TGTGCCAGCAGCGCAGGACAGGGGATGAACACAGATACGCAGTATTTT.

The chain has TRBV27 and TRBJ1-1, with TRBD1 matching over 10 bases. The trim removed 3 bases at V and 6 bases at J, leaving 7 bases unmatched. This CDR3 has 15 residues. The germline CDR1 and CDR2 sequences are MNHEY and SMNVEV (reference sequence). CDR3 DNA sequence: TGTGCCAGCAGTTTTCTGGACAGGGGGTCCTCTGAAGCTTTCTTT. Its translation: CASSFLDRGSSEAFF.